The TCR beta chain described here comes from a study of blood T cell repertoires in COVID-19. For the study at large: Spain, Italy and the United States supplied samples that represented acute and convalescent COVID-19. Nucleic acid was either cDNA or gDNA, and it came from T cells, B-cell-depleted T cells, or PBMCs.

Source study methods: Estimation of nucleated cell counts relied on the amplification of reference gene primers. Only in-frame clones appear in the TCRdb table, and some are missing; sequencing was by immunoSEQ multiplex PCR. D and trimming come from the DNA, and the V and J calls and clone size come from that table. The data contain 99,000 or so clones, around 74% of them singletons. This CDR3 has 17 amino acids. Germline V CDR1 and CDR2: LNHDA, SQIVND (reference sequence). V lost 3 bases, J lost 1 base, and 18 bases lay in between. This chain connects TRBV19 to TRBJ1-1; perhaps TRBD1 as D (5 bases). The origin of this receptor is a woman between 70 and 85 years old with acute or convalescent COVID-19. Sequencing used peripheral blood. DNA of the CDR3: TGTGCCAGTAGTATTCGGGAGGGGCCTAAAACGAACACTGAAGCTTTCTTT. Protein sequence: CASSIREGPKTNTEAFF.